The rows below give T cell receptor beta chains drawn from one sample of a study of cytomegalovirus exposure and HLA in healthy donors. Libraries were prepared by immunoSEQ multiplex PCR; TCRdb keeps only in-frame clonotypes and omits some of them. The sample has around 150,000 clones, roughly 96% seen once. Sequenced input: PBMCs. The receptor source for this set is a woman aged 18-29 years in good health and CMV-seronegative. CDR3s include the opening cysteine and the closing phenylalanine or tryptophan. Fields, in order: J gene, D gene, V gene, CDR3 protein. The D gene is left open where the match is weak.

TRBJ2-7,TRBD2,TRBV7-9,CASSPKAGVDSYEQYF
TRBJ2-3,.,TRBV7-3,CASSLGLFTDTQYF
TRBJ2-2,TRBD2,TRBV7-3,CASSQDMGGTGELFF
TRBJ2-7,.,TRBV5-1,CASSWTVTSYEQYF
TRBJ2-3,TRBD2,TRBV5-1,CASSPGLAGTDTQYF
TRBJ2-1,TRBD2,TRBV5-5,CASSSSGGTQMKGEQFF
TRBJ2-7,.,TRBV7-2,CASSSRGVQDYEQYF
TRBJ2-7,.,TRBV27,CASSLSLNYEQYF
TRBJ2-1,TRBD1,TRBV30,CAWDRGADEQFF
TRBJ2-7,.,TRBV29-1,CSVVTWRSYEQYF
TRBJ1-2,TRBD1,TRBV5-1,CASSFDRANYGYTF
TRBJ1-1,.,TRBV18,CASSPRQAVNTEAFF
TRBJ1-3,.,TRBV2,CASSDDTGSGNTIYF
TRBJ2-7,TRBD2,TRBV7-2,CASSPRGGTYEQYF
TRBJ1-1,TRBD1,TRBV5-1,CASSLGQGGTEAFF
TRBJ1-2,.,TRBV5-5,CASSLTAEYYGYTF
TRBJ2-2,TRBD2,TRBV7-8,CASSLKRGGTGELFF
TRBJ2-6,.,TRBV4-3,CASSQGTASGANVLTF
TRBJ2-5,TRBD1,TRBV6-1,CASSGQSQETQYF
TRBJ1-2,TRBD1,TRBV7-9,CASSLGNWDSTNYGYTF
TRBJ1-2,.,TRBV29-1,CSVAGSNYGYTF
TRBJ2-3,.,TRBV9,CASSVVGGGTVDTQYF
TRBJ1-2,.,TRBV20-1,CSAPQGYGYTF
TRBJ1-5,TRBD1,TRBV7-7,CASIDRDCRQPQHF
TRBJ2-1,TRBD2,TRBV9,CASSPRLAGSYNEQFF
TRBJ2-5,.,TRBV5-1,CASSLVPKETQYF
TRBJ2-7,TRBD2,TRBV6-1,CASKQAGGFYEQYF
TRBJ1-1,.,TRBV2,CASSADWGELMNTEAFF
TRBJ1-1,.,TRBV7-6,CASSLSVNTEAFF
TRBJ2-7,TRBD2,TRBV6-5,CASSYEGLAGTYEQYF
TRBJ2-7,.,TRBV7-6,CASSPRGQAPYEQYF
TRBJ2-7,TRBD1,TRBV7-2,CASGTYAGQGYEQYF
TRBJ1-6,.,TRBV7-9,CASRDGGGGNSPLHF
TRBJ2-7,.,TRBV14,CASSRGDEQYF
TRBJ2-7,.,TRBV7-8,CASSFGSSYEQYF
TRBJ1-3,.,TRBV7-2,CASSRGGIENTIYF
TRBJ1-1,TRBD1,TRBV6-5,CASSYSTGYTEAFF
TRBJ2-7,.,TRBV5-4,CASSLAGVLEQYF
TRBJ1-2,.,TRBV15,CATSRDLGANYGYTF
TRBJ2-7,TRBD2,TRBV6-5,CASSQTSGGYEQYF
TRBJ2-3,.,TRBV6-5,CASSGLDSTDTQYF
TRBJ1-4,.,TRBV15,CATSRDNGEGEKLFF
TRBJ2-5,TRBD1,TRBV27,CASSLPNGTGRHQETQYF
TRBJ1-5,.,TRBV16,CASSQFRAGGNQPQHF
TRBJ1-6,TRBD1,TRBV11-1,CASSTTDRASSPLHF